The 24 T cell receptor beta chains listed next were all sequenced from one sample in a study of T-cell reconstitution after alpha-beta-depleted transplantation in children. A TCRbeta library incorporating unique molecular identifiers was prepared. TCRdb used MiXCR to reprocess the PCR reads, holding one entry per CDR3 protein. Seen here are tens of thousands of distinct CDR3 sequences, 4.9% observed once, and the top ten hold over 15%. Sequencing was performed on PBMCs, mostly from graft donor cells, taken 180 days after TCRalphabeta/CD19-depleted stem cell transplant. The receptors were sampled from a boy in the first two years of life who had a stem cell transplant for acute myeloid leukemia, so the T cells may come from the graft donor.

This clonotype was detected many times. Here the CDR3 reads CASSQVDSLNEKLFF. CDR3 sequence (DNA): TGTGCCAGCAGCCAAGTGGACAGTCTTAATGAAAAACTGTTTTTT. This chain links TRBV4-2 with TRBJ1-4; a weak D match, TRBD1 (6 bases). Germline V lookup: CDR1 LGHNA, CDR2 YNFKEQ. With 1 base removed from V and 4 bases from J, the gap between germline ends came to 10 bases. The CDR3 loop spans 15 amino acids.

This clonotype was observed a few times. The J gene is TRBJ1-2, the V gene TRBV7-2; D ambiguous. This CDR3 contains 13 residues. Germline loops: CDR1 SGHTA, CDR2 FQGNSA. V was cut by 0 bases and J by 3 bases, with 5 bases left in between. DNA for the CDR3: TGTGCCAGCAGCTTAGCCGGCGACTATGGCTACACCTTC. Translating gives CASSLAGDYGYTF.

This clonotype was recorded once. The chain is built from TRBV27 and TRBJ2-1, with D perhaps matching TRBD1 or TRBD2 (7 bases each). Trimming removed 4 bases at V and 2 bases at J, with 15 bases between. CDR3 length equals 16 residues. From germline, CDR1 is MNHEY and CDR2 SMNVEV (reference sequence). The CDR3 spells CASSSRQGGTYNEQFF. The DNA for the CDR3 is TGTGCCAGCAGTTCCCGACAGGGAGGGACCTACAATGAGCAGTTCTTC.

This clonotype was observed many times. This chain joins TRBV12-5 and TRBJ1-2; 9 positions match TRBD1. Germline trimming cut 5 bases from V and 4 bases from J; bases unmatched to any gene: 5. This CDR3 is 14 amino acids long. The germline V gene encodes CDR1 LGHNT and CDR2 FRNRAP. Here the CDR3 reads CASGPGTGLYGYTF. The CDR3 DNA is TGTGCTAGTGGTCCGGGGACAGGGCTCTATGGCTACACCTTC.

This clonotype was seen ten or more times. The chain uses TRBV4-3 and TRBJ1-1; D is ambiguous. In germline, CDR1 is LGHNA, CDR2 YSLEER. This CDR3 spans 13 amino acids. Trimming removed 4 bases at V and 5 bases at J, with 11 bases between. The CDR3 DNA follows: TGCGCCAGCAGCCTAGTCCGTGGAACTGAAGCTTTCTTT. The encoded protein is CASSLVRGTEAFF.

This clonotype came up many times. The gene calls are TRBV12-3 or TRBV12-4 and TRBJ1-1, with 8 bases lining up with TRBD1. CDR3 size: 18 residues. The V segment lost 8 bases and the J segment 1 base; nucleotides outside the gene matches: 18. CDR3 in DNA: TGTGCCAGCGGGGGGGAGTGGCAGGGGGCGAGAAGGAACACTGAAGCTTTCTTT. It is translated as CASGGEWQGARRNTEAFF.

This clonotype was seen at least ten times. This chain joins TRBV5-5 and TRBJ2-5, with D tentatively TRBD1 (5 bases). CDR1 is SGHKS and CDR2 is YYEKEE in the germline V gene (reference sequence). The CDR3 is 16 amino acids. V shed 0 bases and J shed 3 bases, with 15 bases lying between them. Here the CDR3 reads CASSLAALDREETQYF. In DNA form, the CDR3 reads TGTGCCAGCAGCTTGGCGGCCCTTGACAGAGAAGAGACCCAGTACTTC.

This clonotype came up many times. The chain has TRBV20-1 and TRBJ1-5, with a possible D match to TRBD1 (6 bases). CDR3 length: 14 residues. In germline, CDR1 is DFQATT, CDR2 SNEGSKA (reference sequence). V lost 0 bases to trimming and J lost 5 bases, with 11 bases between them. The CDR3 DNA reads TGCAGTGCTAGAGAGGGGGCAGGGCATCAGCCCCAGCATTTT. This gives the protein CSAREGAGHQPQHF.

This clonotype was picked up many times. The genes are TRBV18 and TRBJ2-2, with D perhaps given as TRBD1 or TRBD2 (5 bases each). Trimming shortened V by 2 bases and J by 4 bases, and 14 bases separated the two germline ends. This CDR3 contains 16 residues. CDR1 KGHSH and CDR2 LQKENI come from the germline V gene. The chain's CDR3 is CASSPSEFGGTGELFF. As DNA, the CDR3 is TGTGCCAGCTCACCATCTGAGTTTGGGGGCACCGGGGAGCTGTTTTTT.

This clonotype came up many times. The chain recombines TRBV12-3 or TRBV12-4 with TRBJ2-2, with D unclear. The CDR3 is 14 amino acids. V lost 7 bases to trimming and J lost 2 bases, with 11 bases between them. The CDR3 protein is CASIPTANTGELFF. The CDR3 DNA follows: TGTGCCAGCATCCCGACTGCTAACACCGGGGAGCTGTTTTTT.

This clonotype has only a few counts. The CDR3, as DNA: TGTGCCAGTAGTAGGCAGGGGCTGTTCTTTGAAGCTTTCTTT. Protein sequence: CASSRQGLFFEAFF. This rearrangement joins TRBV19 to TRBJ1-1; D perhaps matches TRBD1 (6 bases). The CDR3 is 14 amino acids. Trimming took off 4 bases at V and 7 bases at J, with 16 bases between the two ends. Germline V gives CDR1 LNHDA, CDR2 SQIVND (reference sequence).

This clonotype showed up many times. The CDR3 loop is CASRRDRGRDTQYF. The CDR3 DNA reads as TGTGCCAGCAGGCGGGACAGGGGGCGAGATACGCAGTATTTT. The chain is built from TRBV12-3 or TRBV12-4 and TRBJ2-3; 12 bases agree with TRBD1. CDR3 length equals 14 residues. The J segment lost 5 bases and the V segment lost 6 bases, leaving 3 bases of the junction unmatched.

This clonotype has at least ten counts. The chain couples TRBV30 to TRBJ2-4; 7 positions match TRBD1. The CDR3 is 15 residues long. In germline, CDR1 is GTSNPN, CDR2 SVGIG (reference sequence). V gave up 0 bases and J gave up 9 bases; unmatched junction bases: 11. The CDR3 sequence is CAWSVSNRGRGIQYF. CDR3 bases: TGTGCCTGGAGTGTGTCGAACAGGGGAAGAGGCATTCAGTACTTC.

This clonotype came up many times. V gene TRBV12-3 or TRBV12-4 combines with J gene TRBJ2-5; D is ambiguous. The CDR3 has 14 residues. V was cut by 3 bases and J by 7 bases, with 15 bases left in between. The CDR3 is CASSFGFKWGTQYF. CDR3 DNA: TGTGCCAGCAGTTTTGGGTTCAAATGGGGGACCCAGTACTTC.

In this sample, this clonotype turned up many times. The chain carries TRBV27 and TRBJ2-5; a weak D match, TRBD1 (6 bases). Trimming shortened V by 3 bases and J by 4 bases, and 15 bases separated the two germline ends. CDR1 is MNHEY and CDR2 is SMNVEV in the germline V gene (reference sequence). The CDR3 is made up of 15 amino acids. This chain's CDR3 is CASSLLGGRRETQYF. DNA of the CDR3: TGTGCCAGCAGTTTGCTTGGGGGCCGGAGAGAGACCCAGTACTTC.

As to this clonotype: One end of the junction varies from germline; a read error may be responsible. The chain employs TRBV12-3 or TRBV12-4 and TRBJ1-2; tentative D call: TRBD1 (6 bases). The CDR3 extends over 18 amino acids. The CDR3 protein is CACSLTGTRSTRDYGYTF. The CDR3 region has the DNA TGTGCCTGCAGTCTAACCGGGACACGGTCAACCCGCGACTATGGCTACACCTTC.

There are many counts of this clonotype. V usage is TRBV5-1 and J usage is TRBJ2-6, with D unresolved. Looked up from germline, CDR1 is SGHRS and CDR2 is YFSETQ. The CDR3 consists of 16 residues. The germline V and J ends were trimmed by 0 bases and 0 bases, with 7 bases remaining between them. The CDR3 loop is CASSLVVLSGANVLTF. The CDR3 DNA reads TGCGCCAGCAGCTTGGTCGTCCTCTCTGGGGCCAACGTCCTGACTTTC.

This clonotype occurred many times. The chain has TRBV6-2 or TRBV6-3 and TRBJ2-7; 9 bases are a match to TRBD1. The trim removed 2 bases at V and 4 bases at J, leaving 12 bases unmatched. Germline CDR1 is MNHEY and CDR2 is SVGEGT. The CDR3 totals 17 residues. CDR3 nucleotides: TGTGCCAGCAGTTACAGGGCCGAACAGGGGGCACTGTACGAGCAGTACTTC. Translation gives CASSYRAEQGALYEQYF.

This clonotype was seen ten or more times. This sequence joins TRBV5-6 and TRBJ2-1; D is undetermined. Germline V gives CDR1 SGHDT, CDR2 YYEEEE. V was cut by 1 base and J by 2 bases, with 7 bases left in between. CDR3 size: 14 residues. CDR3 DNA sequence: TGTGCCAGCAGCTTGCCCTGGACCTACAATGAGCAGTTCTTC. It specifies CASSLPWTYNEQFF. The variable domain in full, completed from reference TRBV5-6 and TRBJ2-1, reads DAGVTQSPTHLIKTRGQQVTLRCSPKSGHDTVSWYQQALGQGPQFIFQYYEEEERQRGNFPDRFSGHQFPNYSSELNVNALLLGDSALYLCASSLPWTYNEQFFGPGTRLTVL.

This clonotype was found many times. This sequence joins TRBV7-2 and TRBJ2-3, with D possibly being TRBD1 or TRBD2 (5 bases each). The CDR3 has 12 amino acids. Trimming removed 0 bases at V and 14 bases at J, with 12 bases between. Germline V CDR1 and CDR2: SGHTA, FQGNSA. The CDR3 loop reads CASSLALGAPYF. The CDR3 DNA sequence: TGTGCCAGCAGCTTAGCCCTCGGGGCCCCGTATTTT.

This clonotype was seen ten or more times. The chain uses TRBV15 and TRBJ2-2; maybe TRBD2 (5 bases). The length of the CDR3 is 12 residues. V was pared by 5 bases and J by 6 bases, with 7 bases between. CDR1 is LNHNV and CDR2 is YYDKDF in the germline V gene (reference sequence). CDR3 amino acids: CATSRGPGELFF. The CDR3, as DNA: TGTGCCACCAGCCGAGGGCCCGGGGAGCTGTTTTTT.

This clonotype was detected many times. The chain joins TRBV7-2 to TRBJ2-2; D may be TRBD1 (6 bases). The CDR3 contains 12 residues. V was clipped by 6 bases and J by 7 bases, with 9 bases between them. Germline V gene lookup returns CDR1 SGHTA and CDR2 FQGNSA. In DNA, the CDR3 is TGTGCCAGCAGTACAGGGTTCGGGGAGCTGTTTTTT. Protein: CASSTGFGELFF.

A word on this clonotype: Since a much larger clone is just one base distant, this may be a read error. The chain combines TRBV3-1 with TRBJ2-6; D unresolved. CDR3 size: 17 residues. Trimming took off 4 bases at V and 1 base at J, with 14 bases between the two ends. The germline V gene has CDR1 LGHDT and CDR2 YNNKEL (reference sequence). The CDR3 DNA follows: TGTGCCAGCAGCCCCCGGGTCCCCTCTTCTGGGGCCAACGTCCTGACTTTC. This codes for CASSPRVPSSGANVLTF.

This clonotype has only a few counts. The V call is TRBV29-1, the J call TRBJ1-5, with TRBD1 matching over 9 bases. After removal of 7 bases from V and 7 bases from J, the junction contained 5 bases not matched to a gene. Germline V gives CDR1 SQVTM, CDR2 ANQGSEA. This CDR3 is built from 12 residues. The CDR3 DNA reads TGCAGCGCGGGACAGGGAACCCAGCCCCAGCATTTT. Translated: CSAGQGTQPQHF.